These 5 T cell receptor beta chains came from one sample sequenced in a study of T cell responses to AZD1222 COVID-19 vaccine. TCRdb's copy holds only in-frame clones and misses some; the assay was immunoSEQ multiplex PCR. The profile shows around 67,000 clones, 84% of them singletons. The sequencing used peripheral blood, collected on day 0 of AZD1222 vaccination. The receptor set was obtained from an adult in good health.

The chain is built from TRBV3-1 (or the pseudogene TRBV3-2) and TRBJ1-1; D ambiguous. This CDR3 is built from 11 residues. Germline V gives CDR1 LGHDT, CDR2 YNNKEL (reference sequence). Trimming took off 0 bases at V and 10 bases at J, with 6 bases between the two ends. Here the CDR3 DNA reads TGTGCCAGCAGCCAAGATTCCGGAGCTTTCTTT. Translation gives CASSQDSGAFF.

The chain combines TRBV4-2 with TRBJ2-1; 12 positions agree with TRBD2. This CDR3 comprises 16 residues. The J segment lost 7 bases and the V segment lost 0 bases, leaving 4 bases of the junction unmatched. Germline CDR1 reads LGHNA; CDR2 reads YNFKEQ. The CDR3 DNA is TGTGCCAGCAGCCAAGATCTAGCGGGGGGGCTTAATGAGCAGTTCTTC. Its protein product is CASSQDLAGGLNEQFF.

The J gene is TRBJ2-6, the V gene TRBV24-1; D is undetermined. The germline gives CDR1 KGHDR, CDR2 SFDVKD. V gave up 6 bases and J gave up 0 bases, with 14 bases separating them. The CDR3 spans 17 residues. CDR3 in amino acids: CATSSTVHSSGANVLTF. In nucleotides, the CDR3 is TGTGCCACCAGTTCTACAGTTCACTCCTCTGGGGCCAACGTCCTGACTTTC.

CDR3 loop: CSARGWGEAFF. CDR3 nucleotide sequence: TGCAGTGCGAGGGGGTGGGGTGAAGCTTTCTTT. V usage is TRBV20-1 and J usage is TRBJ1-1, with D possibly being TRBD1 (6 bases). Looked up from germline, CDR1 is DFQATT and CDR2 is SNEGSKA (reference sequence). The length of the CDR3 is 11 residues. The germline V and J ends were trimmed by 6 bases and 7 bases, with 12 bases remaining between them.

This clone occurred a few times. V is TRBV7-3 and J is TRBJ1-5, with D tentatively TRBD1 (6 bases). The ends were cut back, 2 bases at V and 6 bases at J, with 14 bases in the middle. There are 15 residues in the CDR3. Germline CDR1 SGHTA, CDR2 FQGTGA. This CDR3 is CASSLRRGSFQPQHF. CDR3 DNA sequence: TGTGCCAGCAGCTTACGCAGGGGTTCGTTTCAGCCCCAGCATTTT.